Each of the 31 T cell receptor beta chains below was sequenced from the same sample in a study of PD-1 blockade in classical Hodgkin lymphoma. Generated by immunoSEQ multiplex PCR, the TCRdb table keeps only in-frame clones and is missing some. This sample carries about 62,000 clones, approximately 89% of them seen once, and the ten largest clones take under 15%. All patients relapsed after autologous stem cell transplantation, and brentuximab vedotin exposure varied. This material consisted of peripheral blood mononuclear cells (PBMCs), taken at baseline. Every receptor here comes from a human donor with classical Hodgkin lymphoma.

This clone has just one count. This rearrangement joins TRBV4-3 to TRBJ2-7; the match to TRBD2 covers 9 bases. The germline V gene encodes CDR1 LGHNA and CDR2 YSLEER. The CDR3 sequence is 16 residues long. Trimming cost V 1 base and J 5 bases; bases outside gene matches: 9. CDR3 in DNA: TGCGCCAGCAGCCAAGCGACTACTAGCGGGCGTCACGAGCAGTACTTC. It encodes CASSQATTSGRHEQYF.

This chain uses TRBV27 with TRBJ2-7, with 14 nucleotides matching TRBD2. The V gene end was trimmed by 5 bases and the J gene end by 3 bases; junction bases not matched to a gene: 3. The germline gives CDR1 MNHEY, CDR2 SMNVEV (reference sequence). The CDR3 length is 15 residues. The CDR3 region has the DNA TGTGCCAGCAGTCTCGGGACTAGCGGGGGCTACGAGCAGTACTTC. The encoded protein is CASSLGTSGGYEQYF.

The chain employs TRBV5-1 and TRBJ2-3, with a weak D call TRBD1 (5 bases). Germline V CDR1 and CDR2: SGHRS, YFSETQ. The CDR3 runs to 14 residues. V was clipped by 0 bases and J by 0 bases, with 5 bases between them. CDR3 bases: TGCGCCAGCAGCTTGGGACAGAGCACAGATACGCAGTATTTT. This translates into CASSLGQSTDTQYF.

This chain connects TRBV18 to TRBJ2-3, with 8 nucleotides matching TRBD2. The CDR3 sequence is 16 residues long. The V gene end was trimmed by 4 bases and the J gene end by 2 bases; junction bases not matched to a gene: 8. Germline V gene lookup returns CDR1 KGHSH and CDR2 LQKENI. The CDR3 spells CASSRTSHAPTDTQYF. In nucleotides, the CDR3 is TGTGCCAGCTCACGGACTAGCCACGCCCCCACAGATACGCAGTATTTT.

The CDR3 spells CASRHDRTGGITEAFF. Written as DNA, the CDR3 is TGTGCCAGCAGACACGATCGGACAGGCGGGATCACTGAAGCTTTCTTT. V and J are TRBV7-9 and TRBJ1-1; 7 bases are a match to TRBD1. Germline CDR1 is SEHNR and CDR2 is FQNEAQ (reference sequence). The CDR3 runs to 16 residues. V lost 6 bases, J lost 4 bases, and 14 bases stayed unmatched.

A few counts support this clone. The chain combines TRBV19 with TRBJ2-5; TRBD2 agrees at 8 bases. Germline-derived CDR1 and CDR2 are LNHDA and SQIVND (reference sequence). The ends lost 7 bases at V and 7 bases at J; junction bases unmatched: 8. This CDR3 has 13 amino acids. The CDR3 nucleotides read TGTGCCAGTACCCCGGGGGGGTTCGGGACCCAGTACTTC. This gives the protein CASTPGGFGTQYF.

V usage is TRBV19 and J usage is TRBJ1-4; 9 bases fit TRBD1. V trimming: 6 bases; J trimming: 4 bases; junction bases outside the gene matches: 6. The germline V gene encodes CDR1 LNHDA and CDR2 SQIVND (reference sequence). The CDR3 totals 15 residues. The DNA for the CDR3 is TGTGCCAGTAGGGACAGGGGATCCAATAATGAAAAACTGTTTTTT. It yields the protein CASRDRGSNNEKLFF.

Here the CDR3 reads CASSLVGDDTEAFF. In DNA form, the CDR3 reads TGCGCCAGCAGCTTGGTAGGGGATGACACTGAAGCTTTCTTT. This chain joins TRBV5-1 and TRBJ1-1; D possibly corresponds to TRBD1 (5 bases). V shed 0 bases and J shed 3 bases, with 9 bases lying between them. The length of the CDR3 is 14 residues. The germline gives CDR1 SGHRS, CDR2 YFSETQ.

The chain has TRBV19 and TRBJ2-7; D is unclear. CDR1 and CDR2 (germline): LNHDA, SQIVND (reference sequence). This CDR3 is 13 amino acids long. Trimming stripped 6 bases from V and 1 base from J, with 10 bases between. The CDR3 protein is CASSVQVSYEQYF. In nucleotides, the CDR3 is TGTGCCAGTAGCGTCCAGGTGTCCTACGAGCAGTACTTC. The entire variable domain, with the rest obtained from reference TRBV19 and TRBJ2-7, is as follows: DGGITQSPKYLFRKEGQNVTLSCEQNLNHDAMYWYRQDPGQGLRLIYYSQIVNDFQKGDIAEGYSVSREKKESFPLTVTSAQKNPTAFYLCASSVQVSYEQYFGPGTRLTVT.

The chain employs TRBV10-3 and TRBJ2-1; 10 bases line up with TRBD2. CDR3 length: 15 amino acids. Trimming cost V 3 bases and J 10 bases; bases outside gene matches: 9. Germline CDR1 ENHRY, CDR2 SYGVKD. CDR3 DNA: TGTGCCATCAGTGATGCTAGCGGGGGTTCGAAAGAGCAGTTCTTC. This sequence encodes CAISDASGGSKEQFF.

J is TRBJ2-3 and V is TRBV11-2; D might be TRBD2 (7 bases). CDR1 is SGHAT, CDR2 FQNNGV, per germline. Trimming stripped 2 bases from V and 1 base from J, with 13 bases between. The CDR3 extends over 16 amino acids. CDR3 bases: TGTGCCAGCAGCTTAAGGGGGGGAGCGGGCACAGATACGCAGTATTTT. This encodes CASSLRGGAGTDTQYF.

This sequence joins TRBV5-4 and TRBJ1-2; the match to TRBD1 covers 7 bases. Germline V CDR1 and CDR2: SGHNT, YYREEE (reference sequence). V lost 4 bases and J lost 7; bases outside the gene matches: 13. The CDR3 sequence is 15 residues long. CDR3: CASSRETGTAGGYTF. The CDR3 bases are TGTGCCAGCAGCCGTGAAACCGGGACAGCCGGTGGCTACACCTTC.

The rearrangement joins TRBV5-4 to TRBJ2-7; D is undetermined. The V gene lost 4 bases and the J gene lost 1 base, with 9 bases spanning the gap. CDR3 length equals 13 residues. CDR1 is SGHNT, CDR2 YYREEE, per germline (reference sequence). CDR3 loop: CASSNGPSYEQYF. CDR3 coding DNA: TGTGCCAGCAGCAACGGGCCTTCCTACGAGCAGTACTTC.

V is TRBV21-1 and J is TRBJ2-7; the DNA was not used to check the table's D call, TRBD1. TRBV21-1 is described as a pseudogene. The CDR3 loop spans 17 amino acids. The CDR3 spells CASSKDPGQGTSYEQYF. In DNA, the CDR3 is TGTGCCAGCAGCAAAGATCCAGGACAGGGGACCTCCTACGAGCAGTACTTC.

J is TRBJ2-5 and V is TRBV18, with TRBD1 matching over 8 bases. Germline trimming cut 3 bases from V and 5 bases from J; bases unmatched to any gene: 8. The CDR3 contains 15 residues. Germline loops: CDR1 KGHSH, CDR2 LQKENI. The CDR3 nucleotides are TGTGCCAGCTCACCGGCAGGGGGCCCTATCGAGACCCAGTACTTC. Its translation is CASSPAGGPIETQYF.

This rearrangement joins TRBV19 to TRBJ2-2; D possibly matches TRBD1 or TRBD2 (5 bases each). This CDR3 has 13 residues. From germline, CDR1 is LNHDA and CDR2 SQIVND (reference sequence). V was pared by 5 bases and J by 4 bases, with 8 bases between. The DNA of the CDR3 is TGTGCCAGTAGTCTGGGGGTCACCGGGGAGCTGTTTTTT. Its protein product is CASSLGVTGELFF.

This chain connects TRBV30 to TRBJ1-6; 8 nucleotides line up with TRBD1. The CDR3 loop spans 15 amino acids. J lost 7 bases, V lost 6 bases, and 11 bases had no gene match. The germline V gene has CDR1 GTSNPN and CDR2 SVGIG (reference sequence). The CDR3 region has the DNA TGTGCCTGCCGATCGGCGAGGACAGGGAATTCACCCCTCCACTTT. It codes for CACRSARTGNSPLHF.

This clone has just a few counts. DNA of the CDR3: TGTGCCAGCAGTGAGGGTCGAAGTAACTATGGCTACACCTTC. Protein product: CASSEGRSNYGYTF. The gene calls are TRBV2 and TRBJ1-2; no firm D call. Germline-derived CDR1 and CDR2 are SNHLY and FYNNEI. Deletions cut 3 bases from V and 1 base from J, with 9 bases between. CDR3 length equals 14 residues.

The rearrangement links TRBV19 to TRBJ2-1, with no clear D. This CDR3 contains 13 residues. Germline loops: CDR1 LNHDA, CDR2 SQIVND (reference sequence). Trimming removed 1 base from V and 6 bases from J, with 7 bases in between. This chain's CDR3 is CASSIGSSNEQFF. The CDR3 DNA reads as TGTGCCAGTAGTATAGGGTCTTCCAATGAGCAGTTCTTC. Variable domain in full (rest from reference TRBV19 and TRBJ2-1): DGGITQSPKYLFRKEGQNVTLSCEQNLNHDAMYWYRQDPGQGLRLIYYSQIVNDFQKGDIAEGYSVSREKKESFPLTVTSAQKNPTAFYLCASSIGSSNEQFFGPGTRLTVL.

The V gene is TRBV14, the J gene TRBJ1-4; D might be TRBD1 (5 bases). Trimming pared 4 bases from V and 5 bases from J, leaving 11 bases between. This CDR3 is built from 14 residues. CDR1 and CDR2 (germline): SGHDN, FVKESK. In DNA form, the CDR3 reads TGTGCCAGCAGCCCCAGGGTTGGGAATGAAAAACTGTTTTTT. Translation: CASSPRVGNEKLFF. Full variable domain (rest looked up from reference TRBV14 and TRBJ1-4): EAGVTQFPSHSVIEKGQTVTLRCDPISGHDNLYWYRRVMGKEIKFLLHFVKESKQDESGMPNNRFLAERTGGTYSTLKVQPAELEDSGVYFCASSPRVGNEKLFFGSGTQLSVL.

The chain uses TRBV27 and TRBJ2-3; D may be TRBD2 (6 bases). The germline gives CDR1 MNHEY, CDR2 SMNVEV (reference sequence). The V end lost 10 bases, the J end lost 0 bases, and 17 bases lay between the germline ends. The CDR3 is 15 residues long. The DNA of the CDR3 is TGTGCCACCGGGGGAAAGGGGTGGAGCACAGATACGCAGTATTTT. The encoded protein is CATGGKGWSTDTQYF.

V gene TRBV30 combines with J gene TRBJ2-1; 7 positions match TRBD1. Germline loops: CDR1 GTSNPN, CDR2 SVGIG (reference sequence). V shed 1 base and J 1 base; nucleotides not matched to a gene: 4. This CDR3 has 15 amino acids. Here the CDR3 DNA reads TGTGCCTGGAGTGAGGGGGCCGGGTCCTACAATGAGCAGTTCTTC. Amino acids: CAWSEGAGSYNEQFF.

The chain carries TRBV5-5 and TRBJ2-3, with D maybe TRBD2 (5 bases). Trimming shortened V by 5 bases and J by 0 bases, and 16 bases separated the two germline ends. The CDR3 covers 16 residues. Germline V gene lookup returns CDR1 SGHKS and CDR2 YYEKEE (reference sequence). The CDR3 nucleotides are TGTGCCAGCAGTCAACGGGCGGGCACAAGCACAGATACGCAGTATTTT. This gives the protein CASSQRAGTSTDTQYF.

In DNA, the CDR3 is TGTGCCATCAGTGAGTCTGTAGACAGGGAAATATATGGCTACACCTTC. Translation gives CAISESVDREIYGYTF. This chain uses TRBV10-3 with TRBJ1-2, with 7 bases matching TRBD1. This CDR3 is 16 amino acids long. Germline trimming cut 0 bases from V and 5 bases from J; bases unmatched to any gene: 9. In germline, CDR1 is ENHRY, CDR2 SYGVKD.

The chain combines TRBV5-8 with TRBJ1-2, with 9 nucleotides matching TRBD1. Looked up from germline, CDR1 is SGHTS and CDR2 is YDEGEE. The CDR3 is 14 amino acids. V was clipped by 4 bases and J by 4 bases; unmatched bases: 5. The CDR3 reads CASSKGQGGYGYTF. In nucleotides, the CDR3 is TGTGCCAGCAGCAAGGGACAGGGAGGCTATGGCTACACCTTC.

The chain is built from TRBV19 and TRBJ1-3, with a possible D match to TRBD1 (6 bases). This CDR3 is built from 14 residues. Germline CDR1 LNHDA, CDR2 SQIVND (reference sequence). The V end was cut by 5 bases, the J end by 1 base, with 9 bases between. The CDR3 sequence: CASSPGQSGNTIYF. The CDR3, as DNA: TGTGCCAGTAGTCCGGGACAATCTGGAAACACCATATATTTT.

The V call is TRBV18, the J call TRBJ1-2; D is unresolved. V was trimmed by 7 bases and J by 0 bases, leaving 9 bases between them. Germline lookup yields CDR1 KGHSH and CDR2 LQKENI. The CDR3 is 13 amino acids. The CDR3 coding sequence is TGTGCCAGCTTACCGGGAGCTAACTATGGCTACACCTTC. Translated: CASLPGANYGYTF.

The CDR3 sequence: CASSFRGGELGAGQPQHF. The CDR3 region has the DNA TGTGCCAGCTCGTTCCGGGGCGGTGAACTGGGAGCCGGCCAGCCCCAGCATTTT. V and J are TRBV18 and TRBJ1-5; D is perhaps TRBD1 (5 bases). Between the trimmed V and J ends, which lost 6 bases and 7 bases, there was a span of 28 bases. In germline, CDR1 is KGHSH, CDR2 LQKENI. The CDR3 contains 18 residues. Combining the CDR3 with reference TRBV18 and TRBJ1-5 gives the whole variable domain NAGVMQNPRHLVRRRGQEARLRCSPMKGHSHVYWYRQLPEEGLKFMVYLQKENIIDESGMPKERFSAEFPKEGPSILRIQQVVRGDSAAYFCASSFRGGELGAGQPQHFGDGTRLSIL.

The chain's CDR3 is CASSYGGGYNSPLHF. The CDR3 nucleotides read TGTGCCAGCAGTTACGGCGGAGGCTATAATTCACCCCTCCACTTT. The rearrangement joins TRBV6-6 to TRBJ1-6; no firm D call. Germline CDR1 is MNHNY and CDR2 is SVGAGI (reference sequence). The CDR3 has 15 residues. Trimming took off 2 bases at V and 3 bases at J, with 8 bases between the two ends.

This chain joins TRBV5-1 and TRBJ1-1; TRBD1 matches 7 bases. V lost 5 bases to trimming and J lost 5 bases; unmatched junction nucleotides: 3. The CDR3 spans 12 residues. Germline loops: CDR1 SGHRS, CDR2 YFSETQ. Written as DNA, the CDR3 is TGCGCCAGCAGTAAACAGGGGACTGAAGCTTTCTTT. Residues: CASSKQGTEAFF.

This chain uses TRBV7-2 with TRBJ1-3; D might be TRBD1 (6 bases). V lost 5 bases to trimming and J lost 4 bases, with 12 bases between them. Germline V lookup: CDR1 SGHTA, CDR2 FQGNSA. The CDR3 is 14 residues long. The CDR3 nucleotides are TGTGCCAGCAGCATTTACAGGGAAGGAAACACCATATATTTT. This translates into CASSIYREGNTIYF.